The T cell receptor beta chain under discussion was sequenced for a study of response to subunit inactivated influenza vaccine. TCRdb itself ran the RT-PCR reads through MiXCR, one entry per CDR3 protein. The repertoire consists of 500,000 to 750,000 distinct CDR3 sequences, with about 15% occurring once and the leading ten covering 11%. V shed 1 base, J shed 0 bases, and the junction held 2 bases outside the gene matches. The germline gives CDR1 SGHRS, CDR2 YFSETQ. CDR3 length equals 15 residues. The chain employs TRBV5-1 and TRBJ2-3, with 7 bases that match TRBD2. Specimen: PBMCs from blood, collected 11 to 12 days after vaccination. The TCR comes from a man in his forties or fifties who received an inactivated influenza vaccine. The CDR3 reads CASSLTSDSTDTQYF. In nucleotides, the CDR3 is TGCGCCAGCAGCTTGACTAGCGACAGCACAGATACGCAGTATTTT.